Below, 14 T cell receptor beta chains from the same sample are listed, as sequenced in a study of blood T cell repertoires in COVID-19. TCRdb keeps only in-frame clones here, not all; method: immunoSEQ multiplex PCR. The table includes about 270,000 clones, approximately 85% detected once. Sequencing was carried out using peripheral blood. All receptors derive from a woman older than 75 with COVID-19, enrolled during active disease.

CDR3 amino acids: CASKRGGVETQYF. The CDR3 DNA reads TGTGCCAGCAAGCGGGGGGGAGTGGAGACCCAGTACTTC. V gene TRBV28 combines with J gene TRBJ2-5; 10 nucleotides line up with TRBD2. Germline V gene sequence: CDR1 MDHEN, CDR2 SYDVKM. CDR3 length equals 13 residues. V shed 7 bases and J 5 bases; nucleotides not matched to a gene: 4. The full variable domain, rest sourced from reference TRBV28 and TRBJ2-5, is DVKVTQSSRYLVKRTGEKVFLECVQDMDHENMFWYRQDPGLGLRLIYFSYDVKMKEKGDIPEGYSVSREKKERFSLILESASTNQTSMYLCASKRGGVETQYFGPGTRLLVL.

In this sample, this clone turned up a few times. The gene calls are TRBV10-3 and TRBJ2-3; 10 bases agree with TRBD2. This CDR3 has 17 amino acids. The ends lost 8 bases at V and 0 bases at J; junction bases unmatched: 11. The germline V gene encodes CDR1 ENHRY and CDR2 SYGVKD. This CDR3 reads CAIASLAGDISTDTQYF. CDR3 DNA: TGTGCCATCGCCAGTCTAGCGGGAGATATTAGCACAGATACGCAGTATTTT.

In DNA, the CDR3 is TGTGCCAGCAGCCTCCAAGAGACCCAGTACTTC. This codes for CASSLQETQYF. The chain carries TRBV12-3 or TRBV12-4 and TRBJ2-5; D gene unclear. V was cut by 6 bases and J by 1 base, with 3 bases left in between. This CDR3 is built from 11 residues.

V and J are TRBV27 and TRBJ1-5; no clear D gene. CDR3 length equals 14 residues. V was clipped by 6 bases and J by 0 bases, with 9 bases between them. CDR1 and CDR2 from the germline V gene are MNHEY and SMNVEV (reference sequence). The CDR3 DNA follows: TGTGCCAGCAGGACCCACTATAGCAATCAGCCCCAGCATTTT. This gives the protein CASRTHYSNQPQHF.

The chain uses TRBV19 and TRBJ1-3; D uncertain. Germline CDR1 is LNHDA and CDR2 is SQIVND (reference sequence). Trimming cost V 5 bases and J 5 bases, with 10 bases left between them. There are 13 residues in the CDR3. Here the CDR3 DNA reads TGTGCCAGTAGTGATTCAGGTCGAAACACCATATATTTT. This encodes CASSDSGRNTIYF.

This chain joins TRBV5-1 and TRBJ2-7, with D tentatively TRBD1 (7 bases). Trimming cost V 3 bases and J 3 bases, with 19 bases left between them. The length of the CDR3 is 16 residues. Germline-derived CDR1 and CDR2 are SGHRS and YFSETQ. Written as DNA, the CDR3 is TGCGCCAGCAGCTCAGCAGGGGGGTTCACAAACTACGAGCAGTACTTC. It codes for CASSSAGGFTNYEQYF.

The chain has TRBV29-1 and TRBJ2-1; D perhaps matches TRBD2 (5 bases). CDR3 length equals 9 residues. Germline V lookup: CDR1 SQVTM, CDR2 ANQGSEA. The CDR3 loop is CRGLDWMFF. CDR3 bases: TGCAGGGGTTTGGACTGGATGTTCTTC.

The V call is TRBV7-2, the J call TRBJ2-1; possibly TRBD2 for D (5 bases). The CDR3 totals 13 residues. Between the trimmed V and J ends, which lost 8 bases and 2 bases, there was a span of 10 bases. CDR1 SGHTA and CDR2 FQGNSA come from the germline V gene. The DNA for the CDR3 is TGTGCCAGCTCCCCCGGGACCTACAATGAGCAGTTCTTC. Amino acids: CASSPGTYNEQFF.

V and J are TRBV7-2 and TRBJ1-3; 8 bases match TRBD1. V gave up 5 bases and J gave up 2 bases; unmatched junction bases: 2. Per germline, CDR1 SGHTA and CDR2 FQGNSA. CDR3 length: 14 amino acids. CDR3 region: CASSRTGTGNTIYF. The CDR3 DNA sequence: TGTGCCAGCAGCCGGACAGGGACTGGAAACACCATATATTTT.

This clone has only one observation. CDR3 residues: CASSALGGAGETQYF. The CDR3 region has the DNA TGTGCCAGCAGCGCCCTCGGGGGGGCCGGTGAGACCCAGTACTTC. The V gene is TRBV9, the J gene TRBJ2-5, with TRBD2 matching 8 bases. The germline V gene has CDR1 SGDLS and CDR2 YYNGEE. The junction had 9 bases not matched to a gene; V was cut back by 3 bases and J by 5 bases. This CDR3 comprises 15 residues. The entire variable domain, with the rest obtained from reference TRBV9 and TRBJ2-5, is as follows: DSGVTQTPKHLITATGQRVTLRCSPRSGDLSVYWYQQSLDQGLQFLIQYYNGEERAKGNILERFSAQQFPDLHSELNLSSLELGDSALYFCASSALGGAGETQYFGPGTRLLVL.

The rearrangement uses TRBV21-1 and TRBJ2-5; the table's D call TRBD1 went unverified against the DNA. TRBV21-1 corresponds to a pseudogene. The CDR3 covers 17 residues. CDR3 DNA sequence: TGTGCCAGCAGCAAAGCGGTAACAGGGTACTTCCAAGAGACCCAGTACTTC. It specifies CASSKAVTGYFQETQYF.

This clone occurred once. The rearrangement links TRBV5-8 to TRBJ1-2; 11 nucleotides match TRBD1. CDR3 length equals 14 residues. J gave up 7 bases and V 4 bases, and 6 bases lay outside the gene matches. CDR1 is SGHTS and CDR2 is YDEGEE in the germline V gene. CDR3 sequence (DNA): TGTGCCAGCAGCCCAGGGACAGGGGGAGGTGGCTACACCTTC. This sequence encodes CASSPGTGGGGYTF.

This chain joins TRBV20-1 and TRBJ2-1; D not resolved. The germline CDR1 and CDR2 sequences are DFQATT and SNEGSKA (reference sequence). This CDR3 has 10 amino acids. Trimming removed 5 bases at V and 3 bases at J, with 2 bases between. CDR3 coding DNA: TGCAGTGCTCTCTACAATGAGCAGTTCTTC. Its translation is CSALYNEQFF.

The V gene is TRBV27, the J gene TRBJ1-5, with TRBD1 identical over 9 bases. The CDR3 spans 15 residues. J gave up 4 bases and V 5 bases, and 6 bases lay outside the gene matches. Germline CDR1 and CDR2: MNHEY and SMNVEV (reference sequence). In DNA, the CDR3 is TGTGCCAGCAGTCCGGGACAGGGCGGAAATCAGCCCCAGCATTTT. Protein product: CASSPGQGGNQPQHF.